Shown below are 27 T cell receptor beta chains from a single sample sequenced in a study of blood T cell repertoires in COVID-19. The repertoire was sequenced with immunoSEQ multiplex PCR; TCRdb's copy has only in-frame clones and lacks some. The sample has 240,000 or so clones; roughly four fifths are singletons. The material sequenced was peripheral blood. The source is a woman aged 18-29 years with acute or convalescent COVID-19.

The V gene is TRBV30, the J gene TRBJ1-6; the D gene is possibly TRBD1 (6 bases). V lost 2 bases, J lost 7 bases, and 12 bases lay in between. Germline-derived CDR1 and CDR2 are GTSNPN and SVGIG (reference sequence). CDR3 length equals 14 residues. CDR3 DNA sequence: TGTGCCTGGAGTCTAGGGCAGGGGAATTCACCCCTCCACTTT. This translates into CAWSLGQGNSPLHF.

This clone was picked up one time. The rearrangement uses TRBV18 and TRBJ2-3, with 12 bases that match TRBD2. The V and J ends lost 6 bases and 2 bases, in that order; junction bases with no gene match: 6. The germline CDR1 and CDR2 sequences are KGHSH and LQKENI. There are 16 residues in the CDR3. The CDR3 bases are TGTGCCAGCTCCGCCCTAGCGGGGGGGATCACAGATACGCAGTATTTT. Residues: CASSALAGGITDTQYF.

The chain couples TRBV5-4 to TRBJ1-1; D ambiguous. The germline CDR1 and CDR2 sequences are SGHNT and YYREEE (reference sequence). The CDR3 extends over 16 amino acids. The germline V and J ends were trimmed by 4 bases and 0 bases, with 16 bases remaining between them. The CDR3 loop is CASSTRGGVVNTEAFF. CDR3 bases: TGTGCCAGCAGCACTCGGGGAGGTGTGGTGAACACTGAAGCTTTCTTT. Using reference TRBV5-4 and TRBJ1-1 for the parts outside the CDR3, the full variable domain is ETGVTQSPTHLIKTRGQQVTLRCSSQSGHNTVSWYQQALGQGPQFIFQYYREEENGRGNFPPRFSGLQFPNYSSELNVNALELDDSALYLCASSTRGGVVNTEAFFGQGTRLTVV.

This chain joins TRBV6-5 and TRBJ2-3; D unresolved. V was shortened by 0 bases and J by 8 bases, with 9 bases between the two germline ends. Germline assignment: CDR1 MNHEY and CDR2 SVGAGI. CDR3 length equals 13 residues. For the CDR3, the DNA is TGTGCCAGCAGTTACTCCCCCCAGTTTACGCAGTATTTT. As protein: CASSYSPQFTQYF.

This clone came up a few times. The rearrangement joins TRBV19 to TRBJ2-7; possibly TRBD2 for D (5 bases). The CDR3 is 12 amino acids. The germline CDR1 and CDR2 sequences are LNHDA and SQIVND (reference sequence). Trimming removed 5 bases from V and 6 bases from J, with 11 bases in between. For the CDR3, the DNA is TGTGCCAGTAGTCGACCTCGGGGCGAGCAGTACTTC. Residues: CASSRPRGEQYF.

The rearrangement links TRBV15 to TRBJ1-5, with D possibly TRBD1 on 5 matching bases. Trimming removed 1 base at V and 4 bases at J, with 11 bases between. There are 15 residues in the CDR3. CDR1 LNHNV and CDR2 YYDKDF come from the germline V gene (reference sequence). This chain's CDR3 is CATSRGAGWNQPQHF. CDR3 nucleotide sequence: TGTGCCACCAGCAGAGGAGCAGGGTGGAATCAGCCCCAGCATTTT.

This chain links TRBV5-1 with TRBJ1-2; tentative D call: TRBD1 (5 bases). CDR3 length: 15 amino acids. V was pared by 2 bases and J by 4 bases, with 15 bases between. In germline, CDR1 is SGHRS, CDR2 YFSETQ. In DNA form, the CDR3 reads TGCGCCAGCAGCTTAGGCCAGGGCGGTGGCTATGGCTACACCTTC. This sequence encodes CASSLGQGGGYGYTF.

The chain combines TRBV5-1 with TRBJ1-1; D not resolved. Germline assignment: CDR1 SGHRS and CDR2 YFSETQ. CDR3 length: 14 residues. Trimming shortened V by 0 bases and J by 4 bases, and 10 bases separated the two germline ends. CDR3 nucleotides: TGCGCCAGCAGCTTGGACCCGGGAGGCACTGAAGCTTTCTTT. It codes for CASSLDPGGTEAFF.

This sequence joins TRBV6-2 or TRBV6-3 and TRBJ1-6; perhaps TRBD1 as D (5 bases). V lost 6 bases and J lost 2, with 14 bases in between. CDR1 MNHEY and CDR2 SVGEGT come from the germline V gene. The CDR3 spans 16 residues. This CDR3 is CASSPAATAYNSPLHF. Here the CDR3 DNA reads TGTGCCAGCAGCCCCGCGGCGACAGCCTATAATTCACCCCTCCACTTT.

This clone was found a few times. This chain links TRBV19 with TRBJ1-5; TRBD1 aligns across 7 bases. CDR3 length: 14 residues. V trimming: 8 bases; J trimming: 3 bases; junction bases outside the gene matches: 7. Germline values: CDR1 LNHDA, CDR2 SQIVND (reference sequence). CDR3 sequence (DNA): TGTGCCAGTCGGGGACAGTCCTACAATCAGCCCCAGCATTTT. The encoded protein is CASRGQSYNQPQHF.

This sequence joins TRBV6-5 and TRBJ2-7; D is ambiguous. Trimming removed 0 bases from V and 0 bases from J, with 9 bases in between. CDR3 length: 15 amino acids. Germline CDR1 MNHEY, CDR2 SVGAGI. CDR3 nucleotides: TGTGCCAGCAGTTACTCGAGTCTTGTCTCCTACGAGCAGTACTTC. Its protein is CASSYSSLVSYEQYF.

This rearrangement joins TRBV19 to TRBJ2-2; a weak D match, TRBD2 (5 bases). The germline gives CDR1 LNHDA, CDR2 SQIVND (reference sequence). The CDR3 length is 18 residues. Trimming took off 5 bases at V and 5 bases at J, with 24 bases between the two ends. The CDR3 sequence is CASSSSRHEGFRTGELFF. The CDR3 DNA follows: TGTGCCAGTAGTTCCTCCCGGCATGAGGGCTTCAGGACCGGGGAGCTGTTTTTT.

This clone came up once. The gene calls are TRBV28 and TRBJ1-4; D remains unclear. The CDR3 is 14 amino acids. The germline V gene has CDR1 MDHEN and CDR2 SYDVKM. The germline V and J ends were trimmed by 6 bases and 0 bases, with 8 bases remaining between them. This CDR3 reads CASSHGTTNEKLFF. The CDR3, as DNA: TGTGCCAGCAGCCACGGGACAACTAATGAAAAACTGTTTTTT.

This clone has a handful of counts. The chain combines TRBV4-1 with TRBJ1-6; tentative D call: TRBD1 (5 bases). Trimming removed 0 bases at V and 9 bases at J, with 12 bases between. Per the germline V gene, CDR1 is MGHRA and CDR2 is YSYEKL. The CDR3 is 15 residues long. CDR3 residues: CASSQDQGRGSPLHF. The DNA for the CDR3 is TGCGCCAGCAGCCAAGATCAGGGTCGCGGTTCACCCCTCCACTTT.

The V and J genes are TRBV2 and TRBJ2-5; D perhaps matches TRBD2 (5 bases). Trimming took off 4 bases at V and 2 bases at J, with 11 bases between the two ends. The CDR3 is made up of 14 amino acids. The germline V gene encodes CDR1 SNHLY and CDR2 FYNNEI. The CDR3 coding sequence is TGTGCCAGCAGTGGTTCTACGGGGCAAGAGACCCAGTACTTC. Its translation: CASSGSTGQETQYF. The full variable domain, with the rest looked up from reference TRBV2 and TRBJ2-5, is EPEVTQTPSHQVTQMGQEVILRCVPISNHLYFYWYRQILGQKVEFLVSFYNNEISEKSEIFDDQFSVERPDGSNFTLKIRSTKLEDSAMYFCASSGSTGQETQYFGPGTRLLVL.

The chain combines TRBV5-4 with TRBJ2-2, with 15 bases that match TRBD2. The CDR3 length is 18 residues. The trim removed 7 bases at V and 3 bases at J, leaving 10 bases unmatched. CDR1 and CDR2 (germline): SGHNT, YYREEE (reference sequence). For the CDR3, the DNA is TGTGCCAGCGGCAGGACTAGCGGGAGGGTCGGTTACACCGGGGAGCTGTTTTTT. It encodes CASGRTSGRVGYTGELFF.

This chain uses TRBV19 with TRBJ2-7, with TRBD2 matching 14 bases. V shed 3 bases, J shed 3 bases, and the junction held 4 bases outside the gene matches. The CDR3 contains 16 residues. Germline CDR1 reads LNHDA; CDR2 reads SQIVND (reference sequence). The CDR3 spells CASSIGTSGRNYEQYF. The CDR3 DNA reads TGTGCCAGTAGTATTGGGACTAGCGGGAGAAACTACGAGCAGTACTTC.

The chain is built from TRBV11-3 and TRBJ2-1, with 15 nucleotides matching TRBD2. CDR3 length equals 16 residues. V lost 1 base to trimming and J lost 8 bases; unmatched junction nucleotides: 3. In germline, CDR1 is SGHNT, CDR2 YENEEA. CDR3 sequence (DNA): TGTGCCAGCAGCTTAGGGACTAGCGGGAGGGCAGATGAGCAGTTCTTC. Its protein is CASSLGTSGRADEQFF.

The chain has TRBV2 and TRBJ2-7; 10 bases map to TRBD2. Germline V CDR1 and CDR2: SNHLY, FYNNEI. V was clipped by 5 bases and J by 2 bases; unmatched bases: 3. The CDR3 runs 14 residues. The CDR3 DNA is TGTGCCAGCAGTCAAAGCGGGAGGGCCTACGAGCAGTACTTC. Protein product: CASSQSGRAYEQYF. The full variable domain, rest sourced from reference TRBV2 and TRBJ2-7, is EPEVTQTPSHQVTQMGQEVILRCVPISNHLYFYWYRQILGQKVEFLVSFYNNEISEKSEIFDDQFSVERPDGSNFTLKIRSTKLEDSAMYFCASSQSGRAYEQYFGPGTRLTVT.

The rearrangement uses TRBV30 and TRBJ2-5; maybe TRBD1 (8 bases). This CDR3 region has 13 residues. The germline V gene encodes CDR1 GTSNPN and CDR2 SVGIG (reference sequence). Trimming took off 8 bases at V and 6 bases at J, with 19 bases between the two ends. As DNA, the CDR3 is TGTGCCGTCAACAGGGGGGGCGTAAAGACCCAGTACTTC. As protein: CAVNRGGVKTQYF.

The J gene is TRBJ2-5, the V gene TRBV7-2; 10 positions agree with TRBD2. This CDR3 contains 17 residues. V shed 1 base, J shed 5 bases, and the junction held 10 bases outside the gene matches. CDR1 is SGHTA and CDR2 is FQGNSA in the germline V gene. This CDR3 is CASSLGGISGRSETQYF. Written as DNA, the CDR3 is TGTGCCAGCAGCTTAGGAGGGATTAGCGGGAGGTCGGAGACCCAGTACTTC.

The chain couples TRBV30 to TRBJ2-2; D call uncertain. Trimming left V 8 bases short and J 3 bases short, with 13 bases between. Germline CDR1 and CDR2: GTSNPN and SVGIG (reference sequence). The CDR3 runs 13 residues. This CDR3 is CARNSEDTGELFF. The CDR3 DNA sequence: TGTGCCAGGAATTCAGAGGACACCGGGGAGCTGTTTTTT.

V usage is TRBV29-1 and J usage is TRBJ1-1; D ambiguous. CDR1 is SQVTM, CDR2 ANQGSEA, per germline. The CDR3 has 15 residues. The V gene lost 4 bases and the J gene lost 0 bases, with 15 bases spanning the gap. The CDR3 coding sequence is TGCAGCGTTGGGGTCACAGCACCGATGAACACTGAAGCTTTCTTT. It translates to CSVGVTAPMNTEAFF.

The rearrangement joins TRBV9 to TRBJ2-5; 8 bases align to TRBD2. Germline CDR1 SGDLS, CDR2 YYNGEE. The CDR3 has 14 amino acids. V lost 4 bases, J lost 5 bases, and 7 bases stayed unmatched. The CDR3 DNA reads as TGTGCCAGCAGCCGTAGCGGGGATACGGAGACCCAGTACTTC. Residues: CASSRSGDTETQYF. The complete variable domain, with remaining parts taken from reference TRBV9 and TRBJ2-5, reads DSGVTQTPKHLITATGQRVTLRCSPRSGDLSVYWYQQSLDQGLQFLIQYYNGEERAKGNILERFSAQQFPDLHSELNLSSLELGDSALYFCASSRSGDTETQYFGPGTRLLVL.

This clone turned up a few times. V gene TRBV28 combines with J gene TRBJ1-4, with 7 bases identical to TRBD1. This CDR3 is 16 amino acids long. The J segment lost 8 bases and the V segment lost 1 base, leaving 10 bases of the junction unmatched. Germline loops: CDR1 MDHEN, CDR2 SYDVKM. CDR3 amino acids: CASSLLTGQGGEKLFF. In nucleotides, the CDR3 is TGTGCCAGCAGTTTATTGACGGGGCAGGGGGGAGAAAAACTGTTTTTT.

This chain uses TRBV15 with TRBJ1-5; 8 bases map to TRBD1. Germline V gene sequence: CDR1 LNHNV, CDR2 YYDKDF (reference sequence). With 2 bases clipped from V and 4 bases from J, the junction kept 4 bases outside the gene matches. The CDR3 runs 15 residues. The CDR3 region has the DNA TGTGCCACCAGCAGAAAACAGGGGGGAAATCAGCCCCAGCATTTT. Translating gives CATSRKQGGNQPQHF. The full variable domain, in which reference TRBV15 and TRBJ1-5 provide the parts outside the CDR3, is DAMVIQNPRYQVTQFGKPVTLSCSQTLNHNVMYWYQQKSSQAPKLLFHYYDKDFNNEADTPDNFQSRRPNTSFCFLDIRSPGLGDTAMYLCATSRKQGGNQPQHFGDGTRLSIL.

The chain joins TRBV6-2 or TRBV6-3 to TRBJ2-1, with a tentative D call TRBD1 (5 bases). The CDR3 runs 14 residues. Germline lookup yields CDR1 MNHEY and CDR2 SVGEGT. Trimming stripped 2 bases from V and 12 bases from J, with 17 bases between. The CDR3 sequence is CASSYPQGVPRQFF. The CDR3, as DNA: TGTGCCAGCAGTTACCCCCAAGGGGTTCCCAGGCAGTTCTTC.